These T cell receptor beta chains were read from a single sample in a study of blood T cell repertoires in COVID-19. Here immunoSEQ multiplex PCR was the method, and the copy in TCRdb shows in-frame clones only, minus some. In the table there are more than 250,000 clones, more than 75% of which are singletons. The material sequenced was PBMCs or T cells enriched from blood (not recorded which). All receptors come from a woman between 18 and 29 years old who had recovered from COVID-19. The CDR3 runs from the conserved cysteine through the conserved F or W. D genes are given only for firm matches. Rows give clone size only sometimes, using once, few, many, or a class for an expanded clone.

v_gene,j_gene,d_gene,abundance,CDR3nt,CDR3aa
TRBV11-2,TRBJ1-2,TRBD1,.,TGTGCCAGCAGCTTAGATCGTAAGGGACAGTTCTATGGCTACACCTTC,CASSLDRKGQFYGYTF
TRBV19,TRBJ1-3,.,.,TGTGCCAGTAGTATAGAGGGGCAGCGCCGAAACACCATATATTTT,CASSIEGQRRNTIYF
TRBV2,TRBJ2-7,.,.,TGTGCCAGCAGTGAAACTAGCCAAAAATCCTACGAGCAGTACTTC,CASSETSQKSYEQYF
TRBV4-1,TRBJ2-5,TRBD1,.,TGCGCCAGCAGCCGGGAGCCGGGACAGGGGGGGGAGACCCAGTACTTC,CASSREPGQGGETQYF
TRBV28,TRBJ2-5,.,.,TGTGCCAGCAGTTTACCGAGTAAGGAGACCCAGTACTTC,CASSLPSKETQYF
TRBV6-5,TRBJ1-1,.,.,TGTGCCAGCAGCCGCGGATTCGCGAACACTGAAGCTTTCTTT,CASSRGFANTEAFF
TRBV7-8,TRBJ1-6,TRBD1,.,TGTGCCAGCAGCTTAGGACAGGGCGATTCACCCCTCCACTTT,CASSLGQGDSPLHF
TRBV4-1,TRBJ1-1,.,.,TGCGCCAGCAGCCATCCGACAGGGAACACTGAAGCTTTCTTT,CASSHPTGNTEAFF
TRBV29-1,TRBJ2-2,.,.,TGCAGCGTTGGGGTCGCGGGAACCGACACCGGGGAGCTGTTTTTT,CSVGVAGTDTGELFF
TRBV5-6,TRBJ2-7,TRBD1,.,TGTGCCAGCAGCTTTTTTGGGACAGCTTCGGACTACGAGCAGTACTTC,CASSFFGTASDYEQYF
TRBV7-9,TRBJ2-1,.,.,TGTGCCAGCAGCTTAGTTAGCGATGAGCAGTTCTTC,CASSLVSDEQFF
TRBV28,TRBJ1-3,.,.,TGTGCCAGCAGCTTAGGCAGGGGAAGTGGAAACACCATATATTTT,CASSLGRGSGNTIYF
TRBV30,TRBJ1-6,TRBD1,.,TGTGCCTGGAGTACAACACCGGGACAGCCAAGCCAGTGGAGCTCCTATAATTCACCCCTCCACTTT,CAWSTTPGQPSQWSSYNSPLHF
TRBV9,TRBJ2-2,.,.,TGTGCCAGCAATTCGAGAACCGGGGAGCTGTTTTTT,CASNSRTGELFF
TRBV6-8,TRBJ1-5,.,.,TGTGCCAGCAGTTACGATACGGGGGGAGGAAATCAGCCCCAGCATTTT,CASSYDTGGGNQPQHF
TRBV28,TRBJ2-7,.,few,TGTGCCAGCAGGCAGGGGACCTACGAGCAGTACTTC,CASRQGTYEQYF
TRBV11-2,TRBJ2-5,.,.,TGTGCCAGCAGCTTAGATAGGACAGTCCCGAGGGAGACCCAGTACTTC,CASSLDRTVPRETQYF
TRBV15,TRBJ1-2,.,.,TGTGCCACCAGCACCCGGGGCTATGGCTACACCTTC,CATSTRGYGYTF
TRBV10-3,TRBJ2-3,TRBD2,.,TGTGCCATCAGTGCGACTAGCGGGGGACACACAGATACGCAGTATTTT,CAISATSGGHTDTQYF
TRBV23-1,TRBJ1-5,.,.,TGCGCCAGCAGTCAAGACAGTAAGCAACCCCAGCATTTT,CASSQDSKQPQHF
TRBV23-1,TRBJ1-5,.,.,TGCGCCAGCAGCCCCTACCTTTATCAGCCCCAGCATTTT,CASSPYLYQPQHF
TRBV3-1/TRBV3-2,TRBJ1-6,.,.,TGTGCCAGCACGCAGGGGATTTATAATTCACCCCTCCACTTT,CASTQGIYNSPLHF
TRBV6-6,TRBJ2-1,TRBD1,.,TGTGCCAGCAGCCCTAATCACAGGGGGACCTACAATGAGCAGTTCTTC,CASSPNHRGTYNEQFF
TRBV6-1,TRBJ2-1,TRBD1,.,TGTGCCAGCAGTGAGACAGGGGGCGAGCAGTTCTTC,CASSETGGEQFF
TRBV3-1/TRBV3-2,TRBJ1-6,TRBD1,.,TGTGCCAGCAGCCCGGACAGGCCTGGTTCACCCCTCCACTTT,CASSPDRPGSPLHF
TRBV15,TRBJ2-3,TRBD2,.,TGTGCCACCAGCAGTCAAAGGACTAGCGGGACTAGCACAGATACGCAGTATTTT,CATSSQRTSGTSTDTQYF
TRBV7-8,TRBJ1-1,TRBD1,once,TGTGCCAGCAGCTCTCAACAGGGGGCGAACACTGAAGCTTTCTTT,CASSSQQGANTEAFF
TRBV5-1,TRBJ2-7,TRBD1,.,TGCGCCAGCAGCTTACTGGGGGACAGGGCCCCCTACGAGCAGTACTTC,CASSLLGDRAPYEQYF
TRBV5-1,TRBJ1-1,.,.,TGCGCCAGCAGATTTGACACCGGATCGTTCAATGAAGCTTTCTTT,CASRFDTGSFNEAFF
TRBV9,TRBJ1-2,.,.,TGTGCCAGCAGCGTAGGACAGAGTGCTAACTATGGCTACACCTTC,CASSVGQSANYGYTF
TRBV4-1,TRBJ1-1,TRBD1,few,TGCGCCAGCAGCCAAGCCCCCAGGGGGACGAACACTGAAGCTTTCTTT,CASSQAPRGTNTEAFF
TRBV7-9,TRBJ1-1,.,.,TGTGCCAGCAGCTTCCGCGGGAACACTGAAGCTTTCTTT,CASSFRGNTEAFF
TRBV6-5,TRBJ2-1,TRBD2,once,TGTGCCAGCAGTTACGGGACTAGCGGGGGGAGTGAGCAGTTCTTC,CASSYGTSGGSEQFF
TRBV6-4,TRBJ1-5,TRBD1,.,TGTGCCAGAAAAGGTTTACCGGGACAGGGGGCGCCTGATCAGCCCCAGCATTTT,CARKGLPGQGAPDQPQHF
TRBV5-8,TRBJ1-5,TRBD1,few,TGTGCCAGCAGCTTTGGGACAGGGAAGGAGCCCCAGCATTTT,CASSFGTGKEPQHF
TRBV5-1,TRBJ2-5,.,.,TGCGCCAGCAGCTTTCGGGAGACCCAGTACTTC,CASSFRETQYF
TRBV10-1,TRBJ1-1,.,.,TGCGCCAGCAGGGGTAGTGGGGGGACTGAAGCTTTCTTT,CASRGSGGTEAFF
TRBV14,TRBJ1-4,TRBD1,.,TGTGCCAGCAGCCAATGGGACAGGGGAGAAAAACTGTTTTTT,CASSQWDRGEKLFF
TRBV9,TRBJ1-4,.,.,TGTGCCAGCAGCGTAGAAGGGGTTGGTGAAAAACTGTTTTTT,CASSVEGVGEKLFF
TRBV5-4,TRBJ2-7,TRBD2,.,TGTGCCAGCAGCTTGGGGACTAGTCCCTACGAGCAGTACTTC,CASSLGTSPYEQYF
TRBV19,TRBJ1-2,TRBD1,.,TGTGCCAGTAGTCCCGAGACAGGGGACTATGGCTACACCTTC,CASSPETGDYGYTF
TRBV3-1/TRBV3-2,TRBJ1-2,TRBD1,.,TGTGCCAGCAGCCAGACAGGGGGAGAAGGCTACACCTTC,CASSQTGGEGYTF